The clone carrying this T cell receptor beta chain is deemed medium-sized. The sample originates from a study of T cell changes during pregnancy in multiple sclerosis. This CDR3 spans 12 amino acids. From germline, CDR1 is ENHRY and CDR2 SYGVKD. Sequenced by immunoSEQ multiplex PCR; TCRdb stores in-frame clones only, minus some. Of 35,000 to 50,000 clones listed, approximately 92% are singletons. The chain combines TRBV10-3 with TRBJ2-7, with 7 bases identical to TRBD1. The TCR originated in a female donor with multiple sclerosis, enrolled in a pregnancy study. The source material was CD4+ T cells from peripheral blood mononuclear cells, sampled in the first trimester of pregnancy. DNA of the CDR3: TGTGCGAGCAGTGGACAGGTCTCCGAGCAGTACTTC. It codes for CASSGQVSEQYF.